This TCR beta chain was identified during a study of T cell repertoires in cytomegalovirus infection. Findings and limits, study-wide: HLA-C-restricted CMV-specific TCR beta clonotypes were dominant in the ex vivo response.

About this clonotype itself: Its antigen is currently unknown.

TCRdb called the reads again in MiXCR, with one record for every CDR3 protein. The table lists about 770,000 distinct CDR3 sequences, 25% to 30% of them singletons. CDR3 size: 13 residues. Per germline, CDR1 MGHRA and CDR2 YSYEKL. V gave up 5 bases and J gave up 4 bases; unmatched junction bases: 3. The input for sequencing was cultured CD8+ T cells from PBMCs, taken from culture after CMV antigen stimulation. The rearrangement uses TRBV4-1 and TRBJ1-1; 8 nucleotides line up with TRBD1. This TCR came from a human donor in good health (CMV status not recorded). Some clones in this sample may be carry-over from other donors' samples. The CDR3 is CASSAQGGTEAFF. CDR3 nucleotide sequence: TGCGCCAGCAGCGCACAGGGGGGCACTGAAGCTTTCTTT.